These 32 T cell receptor beta chains came from one sample sequenced in a study of neurological immune-mediated disorders. A single record per CDR3 protein comes from TCRdb applying MiXCR to the 5' RACE reads. The sample shows about 52,000 distinct CDR3 sequences, about 3.7% of them seen only once. The sample taken for sequencing was PBMCs. The source of these receptors is a man in his 60s with multiple sclerosis.

This clonotype was picked up many times. V usage is TRBV7-3 and J usage is TRBJ2-1; a possible D gene is TRBD1 (6 bases). The CDR3 sequence is 13 residues long. Germline V gene data show CDR1 as SGHTA and CDR2 as FQGTGA. Trimming took 6 bases from V and 12 from J, leaving 18 bases between them. The CDR3 spells CASSREQGKAQFF. In DNA, the CDR3 is TGTGCCAGCAGTCGCGAACAGGGAAAAGCGCAGTTCTTC.

This clonotype occurred a few times. J is TRBJ2-5 and V is TRBV5-1; tentatively, D is TRBD1 (6 bases). Germline V gives CDR1 SGHRS, CDR2 YFSETQ. The length of the CDR3 is 14 residues. Between the trimmed V and J ends, which lost 4 bases and 0 bases, there was a span of 10 bases. The CDR3 sequence: CASSARGNQETQYF. The CDR3, as DNA: TGCGCCAGCAGCGCTAGGGGGAACCAAGAGACCCAGTACTTC. Complete variable domain (other parts from reference TRBV5-1 and TRBJ2-5): KAGVTQTPRYLIKTRGQQVTLSCSPISGHRSVSWYQQTPGQGLQFLFEYFSETQRNKGNFPGRFSGRQFSNSRSEMNVSTLELGDSALYLCASSARGNQETQYFGPGTRLLVL.

Many counts were recorded for this clonotype. This chain connects TRBV21-1 to TRBJ2-3; TRBD1, the table's D call, was not compared with the DNA. TRBV21-1 is flagged as a pseudogene. CDR3 length: 16 amino acids. The CDR3 here is CASSPGAGASTDTQYF. The CDR3 nucleotides are TGTGCCAGCAGCCCCGGCGCGGGGGCTAGCACAGATACGCAGTATTTT.

This clonotype was seen at least ten times. The chain carries TRBV29-1 and TRBJ2-3, with 13 bases aligning to TRBD2. This CDR3 has 13 residues. Germline-derived CDR1 and CDR2 are SQVTM and ANQGSEA. V lost 6 bases, J lost 10 bases, and 7 bases stayed unmatched. CDR3 sequence (DNA): TGCAGCGTCCCGGGACTAGCGGGATTAGCGCAGTATTTT. Encoded protein: CSVPGLAGLAQYF.

In this sample, this clonotype turned up many times. V is TRBV3-1 and J is TRBJ2-2, with D possibly being TRBD2 (5 bases). V lost 3 bases and J 2 bases, leaving 7 bases between the germline ends. The CDR3 consists of 14 residues. Germline lookup yields CDR1 LGHDT and CDR2 YNNKEL (reference sequence). In nucleotides, the CDR3 is TGTGCCAGCAGCCAGAGGACTAACACCGGGGAGCTGTTTTTT. Its translation: CASSQRTNTGELFF.

This clonotype was seen many times. V is TRBV5-1 and J is TRBJ1-1; perhaps TRBD1 as D (6 bases). The CDR3 loop spans 14 amino acids. The ends were cut back, 0 bases at V and 5 bases at J, with 11 bases in the middle. Looked up from germline, CDR1 is SGHRS and CDR2 is YFSETQ. Here the CDR3 reads CASSLAGTYTEAFF. The CDR3 nucleotides read TGCGCCAGCAGCTTGGCCGGGACATATACTGAAGCTTTCTTT.

This clonotype was seen ten or more times. The CDR3 protein is CASSSGQYNSPLHF. CDR3 bases: TGTGCCAGCAGCTCGGGACAGTATAATTCACCCCTCCACTTT. This chain joins TRBV7-9 and TRBJ1-6; 7 nucleotides match TRBD1. CDR3 length equals 14 residues. V shed 4 bases, J shed 4 bases, and the junction held 1 base outside the gene matches. From germline, CDR1 is SEHNR and CDR2 FQNEAQ (reference sequence).

There are a few counts of this clonotype. The V and J genes are TRBV27 and TRBJ2-2; 11 bases agree with TRBD2. V lost 5 bases, J lost 6 bases, and 8 bases stayed unmatched. Germline V CDR1 and CDR2: MNHEY, SMNVEV (reference sequence). The CDR3 is 16 amino acids. The CDR3 DNA is TGTGCCAGCAGTAGACTTAGCGGGAGGGTTTCCGGGGAGCTGTTTTTT. Amino acids: CASSRLSGRVSGELFF.

This clonotype was picked up many times. The chain couples TRBV5-1 to TRBJ2-3; a weak D match, TRBD2 (6 bases). V was trimmed by 4 bases and J by 4 bases, leaving 16 bases between them. There are 15 residues in the CDR3. Per the germline V gene, CDR1 is SGHRS and CDR2 is YFSETQ. The DNA of the CDR3 is TGCGCCAGCAGCAACCAGGGTGGAGGGGCAGATACGCAGTATTTT. It encodes CASSNQGGGADTQYF.

This clonotype was observed many times. The CDR3 region has the DNA TGTGCCAGCAGCGCAAGAACCGCGGGACTGTACACAGATACGCAGTATTTT. Amino acids: CASSARTAGLYTDTQYF. The V call is TRBV3-1, the J call TRBJ2-3; D is possibly TRBD2 (6 bases). The V gene's germline CDR1 is LGHDT and CDR2 YNNKEL (reference sequence). This CDR3 has 17 residues. V shed 5 bases and J shed 2 bases, with 20 bases lying between them.

This clonotype was seen ten or more times. CDR3 in amino acids: CSARGGEGRTGELFF. DNA of the CDR3: TGCAGTGCTAGAGGCGGGGAGGGGCGGACCGGGGAGCTGTTTTTT. J is TRBJ2-2 and V is TRBV20-1; 7 bases are shared with TRBD2. The V gene end was trimmed by 1 base and the J gene end by 5 bases; junction bases not matched to a gene: 7. The CDR3 is 15 amino acids. CDR1 is DFQATT, CDR2 SNEGSKA, per germline (reference sequence).

This clonotype appeared many times. The V and J genes are TRBV20-1 and TRBJ1-2; D is undetermined. Per germline, CDR1 DFQATT and CDR2 SNEGSKA (reference sequence). The V end was cut by 3 bases, the J end by 8 bases, with 16 bases between. This CDR3 is built from 13 residues. The chain's CDR3 is CSASSSPMRGYTF. In DNA, the CDR3 is TGCAGTGCTAGTAGCAGCCCTATGAGGGGCTACACCTTC.

This rearrangement joins TRBV5-1 to TRBJ2-2; the D gene is possibly TRBD1 (5 bases). V was pared by 0 bases and J by 4 bases, with 10 bases between. The CDR3 is 15 amino acids. CDR1 is SGHRS and CDR2 is YFSETQ in the germline V gene. Written as DNA, the CDR3 is TGCGCCAGCAGCTTGGCAGTTCAGGGCACCGGGGAGCTGTTTTTT. Translated: CASSLAVQGTGELFF.

This clonotype was picked up many times. The chain couples TRBV29-1 to TRBJ2-6; TRBD1 aligns across 9 bases. The junction had 4 bases not matched to a gene; V was cut back by 6 bases and J by 4 bases. The length of the CDR3 is 14 residues. Germline CDR1 is SQVTM and CDR2 is ANQGSEA. The CDR3 region has the DNA TGCAGCGTGGACAGGGGAATGGGGGCCAACGTCCTGACTTTC. Translating it yields CSVDRGMGANVLTF.

The table lists this clonotype with many counts. The gene calls are TRBV10-2 and TRBJ2-1, with 11 bases fitting TRBD2. The germline V gene has CDR1 WSHSY and CDR2 SAAADI. V shed 5 bases and J 7 bases; nucleotides not matched to a gene: 4. The CDR3 loop spans 14 amino acids. The CDR3 DNA sequence: TGCGCCAGCAGTTCGGGACTAGCGGTTAATGAGCAGTTCTTC. This encodes CASSSGLAVNEQFF.

This clonotype was counted ten times or more. This chain links TRBV5-1 with TRBJ1-2; a weak D match, TRBD1 (6 bases). This CDR3 contains 13 residues. CDR1 and CDR2 (germline): SGHRS, YFSETQ. The V end was cut by 0 bases, the J end by 8 bases, with 11 bases between. CDR3 sequence: CASSLDEGGGYTF. CDR3 coding DNA: TGCGCCAGCAGCTTGGACGAGGGGGGCGGCTACACCTTC.

This clonotype was picked up many times. The chain is built from TRBV10-3 and TRBJ2-1; D could derive from TRBD1 or TRBD2 (5 bases each). V gave up 4 bases and J gave up 4 bases, with 14 bases separating them. Germline-derived CDR1 and CDR2 are ENHRY and SYGVKD. The CDR3 is made up of 15 amino acids. CDR3 nucleotides: TGTGCCATCAGTGCGGCAGGGACCTTTTACAATGAGCAGTTCTTC. This gives the protein CAISAAGTFYNEQFF.

This clonotype has a count of ten or more. V is TRBV14 and J is TRBJ1-2; D not resolved. Germline V gives CDR1 SGHDN, CDR2 FVKESK. CDR3 length: 14 amino acids. V gave up 0 bases and J gave up 5 bases, with 10 bases separating them. The CDR3 sequence is CASSQERSLYGYTF. The CDR3 coding sequence is TGTGCCAGCAGCCAAGAGAGGAGCCTTTATGGCTACACCTTC.

This clonotype showed up many times. The DNA for the CDR3 is TGTGCCACCAGTGAAGCAGGGGGATACGAGCAGTACTTC. Translation gives CATSEAGGYEQYF. This chain links TRBV24-1 with TRBJ2-7; 7 bases are shared with TRBD1. V dropped 4 bases and J dropped 4; count of bases not matched to a gene: 3. Germline assignment: CDR1 KGHDR and CDR2 SFDVKD. This CDR3 has 13 amino acids.

This clonotype was seen ten or more times. J is TRBJ2-7 and V is TRBV6-1, with D tentatively TRBD2 (6 bases). The CDR3 consists of 13 residues. V lost 4 bases, J lost 3 bases, and 10 bases lay in between. The germline V gene has CDR1 MNHNS and CDR2 SASEGT. CDR3 sequence reads: CASSVGTDYEQYF. CDR3 bases: TGTGCCAGCAGTGTGGGGACTGACTACGAGCAGTACTTC.

This clonotype appeared a few times. The rearrangement links TRBV20-1 to TRBJ2-1; TRBD2 aligns across 11 bases. This CDR3 is built from 15 residues. J was trimmed by 7 bases and V by 4 bases; bases with no gene match: 9. Germline-derived CDR1 and CDR2 are DFQATT and SNEGSKA (reference sequence). CDR3: CSANPTSGVQNEQFF. In nucleotides, the CDR3 is TGCAGTGCTAACCCGACTAGCGGGGTTCAAAATGAGCAGTTCTTC.

Only a few counts were recorded for this clonotype. The V and J genes are TRBV10-2 and TRBJ1-5; D gene unclear. This CDR3 contains 15 residues. The V end was cut by 0 bases, the J end by 4 bases, with 10 bases between. Germline V gene data show CDR1 as WSHSY and CDR2 as SAAADI. CDR3 nucleotide sequence: TGCGCCAGCAGTGAGTCGAACGTCCGAAATCAGCCCCAGCATTTT. Translation: CASSESNVRNQPQHF.

This clonotype was detected many times. This chain links TRBV20-1 with TRBJ2-7; D may be TRBD1 (6 bases). V lost 5 bases to trimming and J lost 1 base, with 9 bases between them. CDR1 DFQATT and CDR2 SNEGSKA come from the germline V gene (reference sequence). This CDR3 has 12 amino acids. The CDR3 sequence is CSAGGTSYEQYF. The DNA for the CDR3 is TGCAGTGCTGGGGGCACTTCCTACGAGCAGTACTTC.

The sample holds many counts of this clonotype. J is TRBJ2-1 and V is TRBV27, with a weak D call TRBD1 (6 bases). V lost 5 bases and J 8 bases, leaving 13 bases between the germline ends. Germline V gives CDR1 MNHEY, CDR2 SMNVEV (reference sequence). This CDR3 has 13 amino acids. CDR3 sequence (DNA): TGTGCCAGCAGTCCCTTCAGGGGCCATGAGCAGTTCTTC. Its translation is CASSPFRGHEQFF.

This clonotype was counted at least ten times. The rearrangement links TRBV5-1 to TRBJ2-1, with TRBD1 as a possible D gene (5 bases). V lost 2 bases and J lost 0, with 12 bases in between. The CDR3 is made up of 16 amino acids. Germline CDR1 and CDR2: SGHRS and YFSETQ. The CDR3 DNA is TGCGCCAGCAGCTTACAGGACACGAGCTCCTACAATGAGCAGTTCTTC. This codes for CASSLQDTSSYNEQFF. Drawing the rest from reference TRBV5-1 and TRBJ2-1, the complete variable domain is KAGVTQTPRYLIKTRGQQVTLSCSPISGHRSVSWYQQTPGQGLQFLFEYFSETQRNKGNFPGRFSGRQFSNSRSEMNVSTLELGDSALYLCASSLQDTSSYNEQFFGPGTRLTVL.

The chain combines TRBV18 with TRBJ2-7, with TRBD1 matching over 12 bases. Germline V CDR1 and CDR2: KGHSH, LQKENI. V lost 3 bases, J lost 5 bases, and 5 bases stayed unmatched. This CDR3 spans 15 amino acids. The chain's CDR3 is CASSPYGTGGDEQYF. CDR3 sequence (DNA): TGTGCCAGCTCACCTTACGGGACAGGGGGCGACGAGCAGTACTTC.

This clonotype was picked up many times. The chain couples TRBV20-1 to TRBJ2-5, with D tentatively TRBD1 (6 bases). CDR1 and CDR2 from the germline V gene are DFQATT and SNEGSKA (reference sequence). The CDR3 has 15 residues. V shed 5 bases and J shed 1 base, with 17 bases lying between them. As DNA, the CDR3 is TGCAGTGCTGGGGTACCTGGGACACTCCAAGAGACCCAGTACTTC. Translation gives CSAGVPGTLQETQYF.

There are many counts of this clonotype. The chain combines TRBV2 with TRBJ1-5; the D is unclear. The germline V gene has CDR1 SNHLY and CDR2 FYNNEI. The CDR3 extends over 12 amino acids. Trimming cost V 4 bases and J 5 bases, with 6 bases left between them. The CDR3 spells CASSASDQPQHF. The CDR3 bases are TGTGCCAGCAGTGCTTCTGATCAGCCCCAGCATTTT.

This clonotype was counted at least ten times. A much more abundant neighbour one base away suggests this may be a read error. This chain links TRBV27 with TRBJ1-6; no reliable D call. Germline CDR1 is MNHEY and CDR2 is SMNVEV (reference sequence). This CDR3 spans 12 amino acids. Written as DNA, the CDR3 is TGTGCCAGCAGAGGACGGGCTTCACCCCTCAACTTT. Translated, it gives CASRGRASPLNF.

Many counts were recorded for this clonotype. The genes are TRBV7-9 and TRBJ1-6; D is unclear. The CDR3 length is 14 residues. Germline CDR1 SEHNR, CDR2 FQNEAQ (reference sequence). V shed 5 bases and J shed 5 bases, with 10 bases lying between them. The CDR3 region is CASSLGLNNSPLHF. The DNA of the CDR3 is TGTGCCAGCAGCCTTGGCCTTAATAATTCACCCCTCCACTTT. The whole variable domain, filled in from reference TRBV7-9 and TRBJ1-6, reads DTGVSQNPRHKITKRGQNVTFRCDPISEHNRLYWYRQTLGQGPEFLTYFQNEAQLEKSRLLSDRFSAERPKGSFSTLEIQRTEQGDSAMYLCASSLGLNNSPLHFGNGTRLTVT.

This clonotype was counted many times. This sequence joins TRBV5-1 and TRBJ2-5, with 7 bases matching TRBD2. The CDR3 consists of 15 residues. Germline values: CDR1 SGHRS, CDR2 YFSETQ. Losses at the gene ends were 2 bases for V and 1 base for J; bases not matched to a gene: 5. The CDR3 nucleotides are TGCGCCAGCAGCTTAAGGGGACTACCCCAAGAGACCCAGTACTTC. Amino acid sequence: CASSLRGLPQETQYF.

This clonotype was observed at least ten times. The CDR3: CASSTTSGRAGELFF. CDR3 nucleotides: TGTGCCAGCAGCACGACTAGCGGGAGGGCCGGGGAGCTGTTTTTT. The chain couples TRBV11-2 to TRBJ2-2, with TRBD2 matching 14 bases. This CDR3 has 15 amino acids. Germline loops: CDR1 SGHAT, CDR2 FQNNGV. Losses at the gene ends were 5 bases for V and 6 bases for J; bases not matched to a gene: 2.